These 27 T cell receptor beta chains share one sample of origin, sequenced in a study of CD8+ T cells in alopecia areata. cDNA serving as the sequencing template came from extracted, reverse transcribed RNA. Some clones are missing from TCRdb's copy, which holds only in-frame ones; the method was immunoSEQ multiplex PCR. The table records 95,000 to 120,000 clones, about 50% of them present only once. The sample was NKG2D-low CD8+ T cells sorted from blood. All receptors come from a human donor with alopecia areata.

This clone has a handful of counts. The rearrangement uses TRBV19 and TRBJ2-1, with 10 bases that match TRBD2. V shed 3 bases and J 9 bases; nucleotides not matched to a gene: 8. From germline, CDR1 is LNHDA and CDR2 SQIVND (reference sequence). The CDR3 covers 15 residues. The CDR3 region is CASSIGAGGPVEQFF. The CDR3 DNA is TGTGCCAGTAGTATTGGAGCGGGAGGGCCGGTTGAGCAGTTCTTC.

This chain uses TRBV29-1 with TRBJ2-1, with TRBD2 matching 9 bases. There are 14 residues in the CDR3. Unmatched junction bases numbered 7, after V lost 3 bases and J lost 7 bases. Germline-derived CDR1 and CDR2 are SQVTM and ANQGSEA. This CDR3 is CSVDFSGRRNEQFF. In DNA, the CDR3 is TGCAGCGTTGACTTTAGCGGGAGAAGGAATGAGCAGTTCTTC.

This clone was detected only a few times. The chain is built from TRBV29-1 and TRBJ2-1; 7 positions agree with TRBD2. In germline, CDR1 is SQVTM, CDR2 ANQGSEA. The CDR3 spans 16 residues. V shed 3 bases and J 4 bases; nucleotides not matched to a gene: 12. The chain's CDR3 is CSVDSASGSEYNEQFF. DNA of the CDR3: TGCAGCGTTGATTCGGCTAGCGGATCCGAGTACAATGAGCAGTTCTTC.

This chain uses TRBV28 with TRBJ2-7; D call uncertain. CDR1 MDHEN and CDR2 SYDVKM come from the germline V gene. The CDR3 consists of 15 residues. Trimming took off 5 bases at V and 7 bases at J, with 21 bases between the two ends. DNA for the CDR3: TGTGCCAGCAGTCCTACCTTCCGGGCAGTTGAGGAGCAGTACTTC. This encodes CASSPTFRAVEEQYF.

This clone has just a few counts. This same CDR3 is encoded by further DNA sequences in the sample. The chain has TRBV27 and TRBJ2-7; D is possibly TRBD1 or TRBD2 (5 bases each). CDR1 and CDR2 (germline): MNHEY, SMNVEV (reference sequence). There are 13 residues in the CDR3. Trimming cost V 3 bases and J 6 bases, with 12 bases left between them. CDR3 amino acids: CASSFGQGAEQYF. In DNA form, the CDR3 reads TGTGCCAGCAGTTTCGGCCAGGGAGCCGAGCAGTACTTC.

Only a few counts were recorded for this clone. The rearrangement joins TRBV30 to TRBJ2-7; either TRBD1 or TRBD2 may supply D (6 bases each). This CDR3 is built from 15 residues. CDR1 is GTSNPN and CDR2 is SVGIG in the germline V gene (reference sequence). The V end was cut by 0 bases, the J end by 1 base, with 13 bases between. In DNA, the CDR3 is TGTGCCTGGAGTGTTAAGGGGGGTCTGTCCTACGAGCAGTACTTC. Translation: CAWSVKGGLSYEQYF.

This clone was seen a handful of times. V is TRBV7-9 and J is TRBJ1-5; TRBD1 agrees at 12 bases. Germline CDR1 and CDR2: SEHNR and FQNEAQ (reference sequence). This CDR3 contains 19 residues. The V gene end was trimmed by 2 bases and the J gene end by 0 bases; junction bases not matched to a gene: 8. Written as DNA, the CDR3 is TGTGCCAGCAGCTTATGGGCGGGACAGGGGGCAAATAGCAATCAGCCCCAGCATTTT. Translating gives CASSLWAGQGANSNQPQHF.

This clone occurred a few times. The gene calls are TRBV19 and TRBJ1-1, with D perhaps TRBD1 (6 bases). The CDR3 consists of 14 residues. Germline assignment: CDR1 LNHDA and CDR2 SQIVND (reference sequence). Deletions cut 6 bases from V and 0 bases from J, with 11 bases between. CDR3 sequence reads: CASRNRDLNTEAFF. The CDR3 bases are TGTGCCAGTAGGAACAGGGACCTGAACACTGAAGCTTTCTTT.

This sequence joins TRBV7-9 and TRBJ2-7; maybe TRBD1 (6 bases). The CDR3 is 15 amino acids. The germline V gene has CDR1 SEHNR and CDR2 FQNEAQ (reference sequence). Trimming removed 4 bases at V and 4 bases at J, with 17 bases between. This CDR3 is CASSSPTGDQYEQYF. The CDR3 DNA is TGTGCCAGCAGCTCCCCGACAGGCGATCAGTACGAGCAGTACTTC.

This clone was picked up a small number of times. This chain uses TRBV19 with TRBJ2-5; weak D call: TRBD2 (6 bases). This CDR3 is built from 11 residues. The germline CDR1 and CDR2 sequences are LNHDA and SQIVND (reference sequence). Trimming shortened V by 10 bases and J by 6 bases, and 12 bases separated the two germline ends. The CDR3 protein is CATQEGQTQYF. The CDR3 DNA sequence: TGTGCCACGCAGGAGGGCCAGACCCAGTACTTC.

The V call is TRBV28, the J call TRBJ2-3; D is undetermined. This CDR3 is built from 13 residues. V lost 2 bases and J lost 4, with 7 bases in between. CDR1 and CDR2 (germline): MDHEN, SYDVKM. The CDR3 loop is CASSLGFSDTQYF. CDR3 nucleotides: TGTGCCAGCAGTTTAGGATTCTCAGATACGCAGTATTTT.

V and J are TRBV13 and TRBJ2-1, with 9 bases lining up with TRBD2. The CDR3 totals 15 residues. CDR1 and CDR2 (germline): PRHDT, FYEKMQ (reference sequence). V lost 1 base and J lost 5; bases outside the gene matches: 3. CDR3 in amino acids: CASSLVPSGNNEQFF. Written as DNA, the CDR3 is TGTGCCAGCAGCTTAGTACCTAGCGGGAACAATGAGCAGTTCTTC.

The chain uses TRBV13 and TRBJ1-1, with a weak D call TRBD1 (6 bases). V was shortened by 0 bases and J by 2 bases, with 7 bases between the two germline ends. CDR1 and CDR2 (germline): PRHDT, FYEKMQ (reference sequence). CDR3 length: 14 amino acids. The CDR3 is CASSLGRGNTEAFF. In DNA, the CDR3 is TGTGCCAGCAGCTTAGGCAGGGGTAACACTGAAGCTTTCTTT.

The chain employs TRBV2 and TRBJ2-5; 9 nucleotides agree with TRBD1. V lost 7 bases, J lost 5 bases, and 8 bases stayed unmatched. The germline gives CDR1 SNHLY, CDR2 FYNNEI. There are 14 residues in the CDR3. The CDR3 DNA follows: TGTGCCAGCATAACAGGGGGCGCGGAGGAGACCCAGTACTTC. This sequence encodes CASITGGAEETQYF. Full variable domain (missing parts from reference TRBV2 and TRBJ2-5): EPEVTQTPSHQVTQMGQEVILRCVPISNHLYFYWYRQILGQKVEFLVSFYNNEISEKSEIFDDQFSVERPDGSNFTLKIRSTKLEDSAMYFCASITGGAEETQYFGPGTRLLVL.

The V and J genes are TRBV19 and TRBJ2-7; tentative D call: TRBD2 (5 bases). Trimming cost V 2 bases and J 1 base, with 9 bases left between them. The CDR3 loop spans 14 amino acids. CDR1 is LNHDA, CDR2 SQIVND, per germline (reference sequence). CDR3 sequence: CASSISGNSYEQYF. Here the CDR3 DNA reads TGTGCCAGTAGTATAAGCGGTAATTCCTACGAGCAGTACTTC.

This clone appeared a few times. The rearrangement links TRBV5-1 to TRBJ1-1; maybe TRBD1 (5 bases). The CDR3 contains 12 residues. Germline V lookup: CDR1 SGHRS, CDR2 YFSETQ. Trimming removed 1 base at V and 6 bases at J, with 7 bases between. The DNA for the CDR3 is TGCGCCAGCAGCTTGACAGGAGCTGAAGCTTTCTTT. It encodes CASSLTGAEAFF.

This clone was seen more than once but under ten times. The chain's CDR3 is CASSLTSGPHYEQYF. The CDR3 DNA sequence: TGCGCCAGCAGCTTGACTAGCGGACCCCACTACGAGCAGTACTTC. The rearrangement uses TRBV5-1 and TRBJ2-7, with 8 bases fitting TRBD2. The CDR3 loop spans 15 amino acids. Trimming removed 1 base from V and 3 bases from J; junction bases left unmatched: 6. The germline V gene encodes CDR1 SGHRS and CDR2 YFSETQ.

V and J are TRBV19 and TRBJ2-1; D call uncertain. Germline V gene data show CDR1 as LNHDA and CDR2 as SQIVND (reference sequence). Between the trimmed V and J ends, which lost 3 bases and 6 bases, there was a span of 12 bases. The CDR3 extends over 14 amino acids. Here the CDR3 DNA reads TGTGCCAGTAGTATTGGTAGTAGGTTCAATGAGCAGTTCTTC. Translation gives CASSIGSRFNEQFF.

To note about this clone: One end of the junction fails to match germline, which may point to a read error. This chain joins TRBV2 and TRBJ2-7; 10 bases line up with TRBD2. Per germline, CDR1 SNHLY and CDR2 FYNNEI. The CDR3 is 14 residues long. The CDR3 region is CASSQAGGPFEQYF. Here the CDR3 DNA reads TGTGCCAGCAGTCAAGCGGGAGGGCCGTTCGAGCAGTACTTC.

The rearrangement uses TRBV25-1 and TRBJ2-7; 9 bases fit TRBD1. Germline values: CDR1 MGHDK, CDR2 SYGVNS. This CDR3 has 15 residues. Unmatched junction bases numbered 6, after V lost 3 bases and J lost 3 bases. CDR3 in amino acids: CASSDLGQGLYEQYF. The CDR3 DNA sequence: TGTGCCAGCAGTGACCTAGGACAGGGGCTCTACGAGCAGTACTTC.

For the CDR3, the DNA is TGTGCCAGCAGCTGGCCCCGTCAGGAAAAACTGTTTTTT. Its protein product is CASSWPRQEKLFF. This chain uses TRBV7-9 with TRBJ1-4; D remains unclear. This CDR3 is built from 13 residues. Trimming took off 4 bases at V and 8 bases at J, with 11 bases between the two ends. Germline loops: CDR1 SEHNR, CDR2 FQNEAQ (reference sequence).

The table lists this clone with a few counts. The chain joins TRBV14 to TRBJ2-2; 8 positions match TRBD2. V shed 4 bases and J 7 bases; nucleotides not matched to a gene: 8. Per germline, CDR1 SGHDN and CDR2 FVKESK. This CDR3 spans 15 amino acids. The CDR3 here is CASSRGAGVFGELFF. The CDR3 region has the DNA TGTGCCAGCAGCCGGGGAGCGGGAGTGTTCGGGGAGCTGTTTTTT.

The gene calls are TRBV9 and TRBJ1-1, with unresolved D. This CDR3 has 15 residues. CDR1 and CDR2 (germline): SGDLS, YYNGEE. V dropped 4 bases and J dropped 0 bases, with 13 bases sitting between them. The CDR3 reads CASSPTLGMNTEAFF. The CDR3 bases are TGTGCCAGCAGCCCGACGCTAGGGATGAACACTGAAGCTTTCTTT.

This rearrangement joins TRBV2 to TRBJ2-1; no definite D call. The germline V and J ends were trimmed by 4 bases and 5 bases, with 9 bases remaining between them. Germline lookup yields CDR1 SNHLY and CDR2 FYNNEI. The CDR3 sequence is 13 residues long. In DNA form, the CDR3 reads TGTGCCAGCAGTGCGGGTCTTCACAATGAGCAGTTCTTC. Its protein is CASSAGLHNEQFF.

The V call is TRBV9, the J call TRBJ2-7, with D hard to call. Germline-derived CDR1 and CDR2 are SGDLS and YYNGEE. The ends were cut back, 0 bases at V and 1 base at J, with 8 bases in the middle. The CDR3 totals 14 residues. The CDR3 DNA reads TGTGCCAGCAGCGTAGTTGGTCATTCCTACGAGCAGTACTTC. Protein product: CASSVVGHSYEQYF. The full variable domain, rest sourced from reference TRBV9 and TRBJ2-7, is DSGVTQTPKHLITATGQRVTLRCSPRSGDLSVYWYQQSLDQGLQFLIQYYNGEERAKGNILERFSAQQFPDLHSELNLSSLELGDSALYFCASSVVGHSYEQYFGPGTRLTVT.

This clone was observed a handful of times. The chain combines TRBV19 with TRBJ2-7; D is perhaps TRBD1 (6 bases). CDR3 length: 14 amino acids. Trimming took 5 bases from V and 2 from J, leaving 13 bases between them. From germline, CDR1 is LNHDA and CDR2 SQIVND (reference sequence). CDR3 DNA: TGTGCCAGTAGTTCTGTAGGACAGACCTACGAGCAGTACTTC. Its translation: CASSSVGQTYEQYF.

About this clone itself: One end of the junction fails to match germline, which may point to a read error. V usage is TRBV4-1 and J usage is TRBJ2-3; possibly TRBD2 for D (6 bases). This CDR3 comprises 15 residues. The germline V gene has CDR1 MGHRA and CDR2 YSYEKL. The CDR3 DNA follows: TGCGCCAGCCGCCAAGAAGGAGGGGGCACAGATACGCAGTATTTT. Translating it yields CASRQEGGGTDTQYF.